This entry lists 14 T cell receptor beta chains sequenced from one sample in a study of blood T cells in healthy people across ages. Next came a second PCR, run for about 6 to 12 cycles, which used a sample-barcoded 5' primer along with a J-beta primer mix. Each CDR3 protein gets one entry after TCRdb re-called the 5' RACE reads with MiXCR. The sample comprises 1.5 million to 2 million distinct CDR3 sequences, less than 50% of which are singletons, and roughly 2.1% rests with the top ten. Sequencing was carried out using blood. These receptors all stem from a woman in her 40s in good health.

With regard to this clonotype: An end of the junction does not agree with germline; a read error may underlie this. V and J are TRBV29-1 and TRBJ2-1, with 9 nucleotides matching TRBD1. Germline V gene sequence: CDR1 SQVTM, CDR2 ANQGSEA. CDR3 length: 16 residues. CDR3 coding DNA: TGCGGCGTTGAAGGGACAGGGAGCGAATCCTACAATGAGCAGTTCTTC. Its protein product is CGVEGTGSESYNEQFF.

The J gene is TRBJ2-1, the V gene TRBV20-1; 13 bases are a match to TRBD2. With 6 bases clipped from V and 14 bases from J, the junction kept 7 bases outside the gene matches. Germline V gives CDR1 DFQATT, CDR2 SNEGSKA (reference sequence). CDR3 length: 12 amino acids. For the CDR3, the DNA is TGCAGTGCAGGGACTAGCGGGGCTATTGAGTTCTTC. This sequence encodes CSAGTSGAIEFF.

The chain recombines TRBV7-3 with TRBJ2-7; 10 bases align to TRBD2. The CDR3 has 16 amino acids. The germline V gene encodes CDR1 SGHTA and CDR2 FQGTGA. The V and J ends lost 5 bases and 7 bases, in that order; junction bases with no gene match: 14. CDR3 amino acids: CASSEKAGGTYNEQYF. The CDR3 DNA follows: TGTGCCAGCAGCGAAAAAGCGGGGGGGACCTACAATGAGCAGTACTTC.

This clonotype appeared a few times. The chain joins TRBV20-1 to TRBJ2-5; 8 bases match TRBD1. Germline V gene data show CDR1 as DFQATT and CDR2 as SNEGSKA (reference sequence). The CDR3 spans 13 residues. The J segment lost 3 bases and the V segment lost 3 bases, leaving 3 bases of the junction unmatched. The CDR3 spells CSASRTGKETQYF. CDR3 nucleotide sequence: TGCAGTGCTAGTCGGACAGGGAAAGAGACCCAGTACTTC.

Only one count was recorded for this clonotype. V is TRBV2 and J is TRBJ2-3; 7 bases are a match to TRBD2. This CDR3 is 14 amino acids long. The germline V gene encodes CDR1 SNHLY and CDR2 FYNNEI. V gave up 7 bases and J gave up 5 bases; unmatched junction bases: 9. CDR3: CASNPGLTLDTQYF. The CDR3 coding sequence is TGTGCCAGCAATCCGGGACTAACTTTAGATACGCAGTATTTT.

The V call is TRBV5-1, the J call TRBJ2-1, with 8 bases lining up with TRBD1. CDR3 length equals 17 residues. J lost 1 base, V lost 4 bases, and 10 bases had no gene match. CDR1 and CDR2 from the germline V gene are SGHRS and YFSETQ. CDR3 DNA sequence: TGCGCCAGCAGCCCCGACCTCAGGGGGCGTTCCTACAATGAGCAGTTCTTC. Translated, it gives CASSPDLRGRSYNEQFF.

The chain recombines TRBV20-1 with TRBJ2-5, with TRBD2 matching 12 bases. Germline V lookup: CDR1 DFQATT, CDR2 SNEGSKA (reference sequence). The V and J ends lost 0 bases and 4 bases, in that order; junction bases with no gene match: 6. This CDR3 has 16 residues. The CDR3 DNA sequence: TGCAGTGCTAGAGATCTACTAGCGGGGGGAGGAGAGACCCAGTACTTC. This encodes CSARDLLAGGGETQYF.

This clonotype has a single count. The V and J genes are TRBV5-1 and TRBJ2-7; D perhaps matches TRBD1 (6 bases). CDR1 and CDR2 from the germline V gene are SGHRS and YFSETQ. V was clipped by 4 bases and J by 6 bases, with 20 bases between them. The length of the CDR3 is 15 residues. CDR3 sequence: CASSPGQRSSCEQYF. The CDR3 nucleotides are TGCGCCAGCAGCCCAGGACAGAGATCATCTTGCGAGCAGTACTTC.

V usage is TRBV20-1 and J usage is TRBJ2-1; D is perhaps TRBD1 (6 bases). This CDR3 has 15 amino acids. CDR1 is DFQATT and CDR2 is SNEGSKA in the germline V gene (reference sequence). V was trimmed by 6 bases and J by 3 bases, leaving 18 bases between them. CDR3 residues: CSAPDSQYYYNEQFF. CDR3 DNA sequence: TGCAGTGCCCCGGACAGCCAATATTACTACAATGAGCAGTTCTTC.

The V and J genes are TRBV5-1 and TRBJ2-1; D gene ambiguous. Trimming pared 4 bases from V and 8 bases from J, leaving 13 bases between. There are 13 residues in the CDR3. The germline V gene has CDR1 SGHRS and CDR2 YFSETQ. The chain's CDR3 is CASSKGGGDEQFF. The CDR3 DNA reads TGCGCCAGCAGCAAGGGTGGCGGCGATGAGCAGTTCTTC. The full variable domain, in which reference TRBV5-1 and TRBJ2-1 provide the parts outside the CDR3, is KAGVTQTPRYLIKTRGQQVTLSCSPISGHRSVSWYQQTPGQGLQFLFEYFSETQRNKGNFPGRFSGRQFSNSRSEMNVSTLELGDSALYLCASSKGGGDEQFFGPGTRLTVL.

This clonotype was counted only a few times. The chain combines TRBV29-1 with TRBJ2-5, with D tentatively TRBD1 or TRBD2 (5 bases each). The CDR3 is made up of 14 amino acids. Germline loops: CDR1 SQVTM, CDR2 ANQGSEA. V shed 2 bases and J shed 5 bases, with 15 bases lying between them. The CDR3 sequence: CSVEFGDPRETQYF. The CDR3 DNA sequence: TGCAGCGTTGAATTTGGGGACCCCCGGGAGACCCAGTACTTC.

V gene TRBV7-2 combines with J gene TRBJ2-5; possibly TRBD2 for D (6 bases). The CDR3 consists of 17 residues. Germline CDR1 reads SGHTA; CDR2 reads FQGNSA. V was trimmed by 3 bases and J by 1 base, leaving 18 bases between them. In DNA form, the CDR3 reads TGTGCCAGCAGCTTCTGCCGGGACTCTACCTGCCAAGAGACCCAGTACTTC. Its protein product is CASSFCRDSTCQETQYF.

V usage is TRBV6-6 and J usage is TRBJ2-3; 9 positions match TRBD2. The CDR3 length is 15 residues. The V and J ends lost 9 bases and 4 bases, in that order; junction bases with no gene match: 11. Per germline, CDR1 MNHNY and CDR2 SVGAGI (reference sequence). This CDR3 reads CARSHRIAGADTQYF. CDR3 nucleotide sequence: TGTGCCAGAAGCCATCGAATAGCGGGAGCAGATACGCAGTATTTT.

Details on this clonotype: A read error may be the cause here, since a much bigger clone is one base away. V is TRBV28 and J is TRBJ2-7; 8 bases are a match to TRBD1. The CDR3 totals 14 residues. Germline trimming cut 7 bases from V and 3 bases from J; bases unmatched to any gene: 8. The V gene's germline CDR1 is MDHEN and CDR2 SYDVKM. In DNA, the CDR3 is TGTGCCAGCAATTCGAGGACAGGGCGCTACGAGCAGTACTTC. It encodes CASNSRTGRYEQYF. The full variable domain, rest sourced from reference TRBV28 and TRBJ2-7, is DVKVTQSSRYLVKRTGEKVFLECVQDMDHENMFWYRQDPGLGLRLIYFSYDVKMKEKGDIPEGYSVSREKKERFSLILESASTNQTSMYLCASNSRTGRYEQYFGPGTRLTVT.